These 8 T cell receptor beta chains came from one sample sequenced in a study of shared clonotypes between healthy human individuals. TCRdb's copy holds only in-frame clones and misses some; the assay was immunoSEQ multiplex PCR. The sample shows about 1.1 million clones, approximately 80% of them seen only once. The material sequenced was memory CD4+ T cells from PBMCs. Subset in this sample: CD45RA-negative fraction. The source of these receptors is a man between 18 and 35 years old in good health. Some clones in this sample may be carry-over from other donors' samples.

This clone has just a few counts. The CDR3 is CASRSLAGGSYNEQFF. The DNA of the CDR3 is TGTGCCAGCAGATCCCTAGCGGGAGGGTCCTACAATGAGCAGTTCTTC. The chain joins TRBV27 to TRBJ2-1; 12 bases are shared with TRBD2. Trimming at V came to 6 bases and at J to 1 base, leaving 4 bases not matched to a gene. In germline, CDR1 is MNHEY, CDR2 SMNVEV (reference sequence). The CDR3 has 16 residues.

The V and J genes are TRBV21-1 and TRBJ2-1; TRBD2, the table's D call, was not compared with the DNA. TRBV21-1 is a pseudogene segment. There are 14 residues in the CDR3. CDR3 nucleotide sequence: TGTGCCAGCAGCAAAACAAACGGGGGGAATGAGCAGTTCTTC. This gives the protein CASSKTNGGNEQFF.

Worth noting for this clone: Here the CDR3 omits its conserved ending phenylalanine or tryptophan, so a read error is the likely source. The DNA is omitted, as the CDR3 cannot be located on it reliably, and the CDR3 follows TCRdb's listing. This sequence joins TRBV30 and TRBJ2-7; the D call of TRBD1 is as the table states it, not checked on the DNA. Including both end residues, the CDR3 is 13 amino acids long. CDR1 is GTSNPN, CDR2 SVGIG, per germline (reference sequence). The CDR3 sequence: CAWALSGTTLIII.

CDR3 sequence reads: CASYPDSGSSYEQYF. DNA for the CDR3: TGTGCCAGCTACCCTGATAGCGGGAGCTCCTACGAGCAGTACTTC. The chain couples TRBV7-2 to TRBJ2-7; 9 positions agree with TRBD2. The CDR3 is 15 amino acids. Looked up from germline, CDR1 is SGHTA and CDR2 is FQGNSA. Trimming removed 8 bases from V and 0 bases from J; junction bases left unmatched: 8.

The rearrangement links TRBV7-3 to TRBJ2-2; D is tentatively TRBD1 or TRBD2 (5 bases each). V lost 5 bases, J lost 6 bases, and 19 bases lay in between. CDR1 SGHTA and CDR2 FQGTGA come from the germline V gene. CDR3 size: 16 residues. Here the CDR3 reads CASSNYPGTSAGELFF. For the CDR3, the DNA is TGTGCCAGCAGCAACTACCCCGGGACGAGCGCCGGGGAGCTGTTTTTT.

The V call is TRBV7-2, the J call TRBJ2-7; D uncertain. The CDR3 is made up of 12 amino acids. Germline loops: CDR1 SGHTA, CDR2 FQGNSA. V lost 2 bases and J 6 bases, leaving 8 bases between the germline ends. The CDR3 bases are TGTGCCAGCAGCTTATACGGTGGCGAGCAGTACTTC. This gives the protein CASSLYGGEQYF.

The rearrangement uses TRBV4-2 and TRBJ2-1; the match to TRBD1 covers 9 bases. V was clipped by 3 bases and J by 8 bases; unmatched bases: 11. Germline CDR1 LGHNA, CDR2 YNFKEQ. The CDR3 consists of 16 residues. CDR3 coding DNA: TGTGCCAGCAGCCAGGGAACGGGACAGGGCGGGTATGAGCAGTTCTTC. Translating gives CASSQGTGQGGYEQFF.

The CDR3 DNA reads as TGTGCCAGCAGCTTAGCAAGAAGGGGCACTGAAGCTTTCTTT. This encodes CASSLARRGTEAFF. The V call is TRBV11-2, the J call TRBJ1-1; D perhaps matches TRBD1 (5 bases). CDR1 and CDR2 from the germline V gene are SGHAT and FQNNGV. Trimming stripped 1 base from V and 4 bases from J, with 10 bases between. The CDR3 runs 14 residues.